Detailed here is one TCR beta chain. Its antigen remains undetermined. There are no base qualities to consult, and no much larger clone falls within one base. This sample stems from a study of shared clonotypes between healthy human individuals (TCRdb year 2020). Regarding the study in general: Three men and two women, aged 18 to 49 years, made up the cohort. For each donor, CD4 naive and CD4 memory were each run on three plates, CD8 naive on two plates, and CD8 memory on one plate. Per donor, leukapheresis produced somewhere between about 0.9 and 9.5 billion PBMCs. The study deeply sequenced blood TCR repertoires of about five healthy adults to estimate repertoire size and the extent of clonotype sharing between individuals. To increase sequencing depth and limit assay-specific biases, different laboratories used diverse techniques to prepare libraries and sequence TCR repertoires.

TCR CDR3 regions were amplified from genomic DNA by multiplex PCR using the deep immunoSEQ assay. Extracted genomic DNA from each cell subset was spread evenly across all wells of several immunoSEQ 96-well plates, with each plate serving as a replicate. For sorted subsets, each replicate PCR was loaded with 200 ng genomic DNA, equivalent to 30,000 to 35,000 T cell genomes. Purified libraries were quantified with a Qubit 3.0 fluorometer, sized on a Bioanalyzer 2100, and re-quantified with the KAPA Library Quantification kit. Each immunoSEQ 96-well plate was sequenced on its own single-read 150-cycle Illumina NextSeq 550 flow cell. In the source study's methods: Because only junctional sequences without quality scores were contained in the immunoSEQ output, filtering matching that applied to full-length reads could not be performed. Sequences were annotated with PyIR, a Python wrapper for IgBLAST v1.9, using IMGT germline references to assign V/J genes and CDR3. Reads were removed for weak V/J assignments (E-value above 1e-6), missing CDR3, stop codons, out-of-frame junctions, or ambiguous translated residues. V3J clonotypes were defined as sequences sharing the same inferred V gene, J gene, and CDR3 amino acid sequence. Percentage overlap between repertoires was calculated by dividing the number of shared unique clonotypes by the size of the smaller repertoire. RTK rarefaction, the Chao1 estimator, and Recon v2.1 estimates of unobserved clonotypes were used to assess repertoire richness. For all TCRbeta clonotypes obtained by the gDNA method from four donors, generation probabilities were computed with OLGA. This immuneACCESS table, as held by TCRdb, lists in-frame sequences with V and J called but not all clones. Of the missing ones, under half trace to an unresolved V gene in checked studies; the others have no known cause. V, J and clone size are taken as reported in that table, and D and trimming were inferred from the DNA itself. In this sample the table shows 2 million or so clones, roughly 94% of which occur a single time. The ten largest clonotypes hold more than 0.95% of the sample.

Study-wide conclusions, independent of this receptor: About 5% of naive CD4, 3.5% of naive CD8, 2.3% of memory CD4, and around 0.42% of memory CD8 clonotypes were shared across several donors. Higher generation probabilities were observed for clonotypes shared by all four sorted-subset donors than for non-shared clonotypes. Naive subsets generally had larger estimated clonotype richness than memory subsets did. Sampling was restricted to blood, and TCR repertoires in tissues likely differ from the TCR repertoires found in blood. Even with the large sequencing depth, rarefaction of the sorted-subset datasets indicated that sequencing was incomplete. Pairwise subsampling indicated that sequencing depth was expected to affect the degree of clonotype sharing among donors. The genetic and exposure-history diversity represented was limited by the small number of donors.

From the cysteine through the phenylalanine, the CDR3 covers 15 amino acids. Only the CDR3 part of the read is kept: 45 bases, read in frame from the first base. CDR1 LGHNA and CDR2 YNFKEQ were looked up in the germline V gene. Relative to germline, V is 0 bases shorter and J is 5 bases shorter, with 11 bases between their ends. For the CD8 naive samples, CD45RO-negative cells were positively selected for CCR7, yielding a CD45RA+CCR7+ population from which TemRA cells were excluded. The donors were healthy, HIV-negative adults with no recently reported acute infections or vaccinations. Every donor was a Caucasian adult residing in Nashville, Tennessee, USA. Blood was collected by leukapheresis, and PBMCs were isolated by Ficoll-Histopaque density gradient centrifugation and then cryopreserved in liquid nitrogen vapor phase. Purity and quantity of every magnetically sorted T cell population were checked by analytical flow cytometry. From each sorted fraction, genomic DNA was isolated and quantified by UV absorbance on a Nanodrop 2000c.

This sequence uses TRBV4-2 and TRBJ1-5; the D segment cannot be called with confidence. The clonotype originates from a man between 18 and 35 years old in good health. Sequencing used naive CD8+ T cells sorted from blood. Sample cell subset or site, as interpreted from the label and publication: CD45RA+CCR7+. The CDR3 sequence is CASSQDRQADQPQHF. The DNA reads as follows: TGTGCCAGCAGCCAAGATCGGCAGGCGGATCAGCCCCAGCATTTT.